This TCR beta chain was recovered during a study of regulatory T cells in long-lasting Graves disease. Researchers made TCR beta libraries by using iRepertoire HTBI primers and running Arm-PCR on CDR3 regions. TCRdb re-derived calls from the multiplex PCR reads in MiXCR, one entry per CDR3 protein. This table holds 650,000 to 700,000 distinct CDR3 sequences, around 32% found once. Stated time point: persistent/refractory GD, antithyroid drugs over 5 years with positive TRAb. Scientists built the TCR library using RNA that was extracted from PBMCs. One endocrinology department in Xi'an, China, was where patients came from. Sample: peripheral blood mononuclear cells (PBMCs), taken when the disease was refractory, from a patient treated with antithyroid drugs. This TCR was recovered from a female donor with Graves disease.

CDR3 in DNA: TGCGCCAGCAGCCCGGGGGGGCTAAGGGCTTTCTTT. Its protein product is CASSPGGLRAFF. V gene TRBV4-1 combines with J gene TRBJ1-1, with D possibly matching TRBD1 (6 bases). Trimming stripped 4 bases from V and 11 bases from J, with 14 bases between. Germline lookup yields CDR1 MGHRA and CDR2 YSYEKL. The CDR3 contains 12 residues.